The rows below give T cell receptor beta chains drawn from one sample of a study of T cells in Graves' hyperthyroidism and ophthalmopathy. TCRdb re-called the multiplex PCR reads with MiXCR, one entry per CDR3 protein. There are about 600,000 distinct CDR3 sequences in the sample; 15% to 20% occur only once, and approximately 3.5% lies in the top ten. The sequencing input was blood. Receptor source: a woman aged 40 to 50 with Graves' ophthalmopathy. CDR3s include the opening cysteine and the closing phenylalanine or tryptophan. A D gene is named only where the DNA matches it firmly. Only part of the rows carry a size: once, few, many, or a class if the clone is expanded.

TGTGCCAGCAGCGTAATACTAGCGGGGGGTTTGGATACGCAGTATTTT	CASSVILAGGLDTQYF	TRBD2	TRBJ2-3	NA	TRBV5-5
TGTGCCAGCAGCTTCCCCGGACAGGCAGACCAAGAGACCCAGTACTTC	CASSFPGQADQETQYF	TRBD1	TRBJ2-5	NA	TRBV7-9
TGTGCCAGCAGTTTAACGGGACTAATCACAGATACGCAGTATTTT	CASSLTGLITDTQYF	TRBD2	TRBJ2-3	many	TRBV27
TGTGCCAGCAGTGAAGCGCTGGGGACTACGCAGTATTTT	CASSEALGTTQYF	NA	TRBJ2-3	many	TRBV2
TGCGCCAGCAGCCAACCTCGGGACAGCCCGTACAATGAGCAGTTCTTC	CASSQPRDSPYNEQFF	TRBD1	TRBJ2-1	NA	TRBV5-5
TGTGCCAGCAGCTTAACACAGGGGAGCGGAGGAGAGCAGTACTTC	CASSLTQGSGGEQYF	TRBD1	TRBJ2-7	NA	TRBV7-2
TGCGCCAGCAGATCCGGGACTAGTATCACAGATACGCAGTATTTT	CASRSGTSITDTQYF	TRBD2	TRBJ2-3	few	TRBV5-1
TGTGCCTGGACGAGCTCTGGAAACACCATATATTTT	CAWTSSGNTIYF	NA	TRBJ1-3	many	TRBV30
TGTGCCAGCAGCTTAGTGGAGGCCTCGGGATCGGGCGAGCAGTACTTC	CASSLVEASGSGEQYF	NA	TRBJ2-7	many	TRBV7-8
TGCGCCAGCAGCCAAGAACTGAGACTAGCGACTACGCAGTATTTT	CASSQELRLATTQYF	TRBD2	TRBJ2-3	NA	TRBV4-1
TGTGCCAGCAGTTACTCGATACAAGGGGGGCGAAACGTCCTGACTTTC	CASSYSIQGGRNVLTF	NA	TRBJ2-6	few	TRBV6-6
TGTGCCTGGAGTGTATTGCAGGGGAGCAACGAGCAGTACTTC	CAWSVLQGSNEQYF	NA	TRBJ2-7	NA	TRBV30
TGTGCCAGCAGCCCATCACTTAGGGGAAACATTCAGTACTTC	CASSPSLRGNIQYF	NA	TRBJ2-4	many	TRBV11-2
TGTGCCACCCTGGACCGGCCCGGGTATGGCTACACCTTC	CATLDRPGYGYTF	NA	TRBJ1-2	NA	TRBV10-3
TGCGCCAGCAGCCAGGGACTAGCGGGGGGGATCGATGAGCAGTTCTTC	CASSQGLAGGIDEQFF	TRBD2	TRBJ2-1	many	TRBV5-1
TGTGCCAGCAGAACCCCGGGGAGCGGGGATGCGGGGAATGAGCAGTACTTC	CASRTPGSGDAGNEQYF	TRBD2	TRBJ2-7	NA	TRBV6-2/TRBV6-3
TGTGCCAGCTCACCACCGAGGCCCCGGGACACTGAAGCTTTCTTT	CASSPPRPRDTEAFF	NA	TRBJ1-1	many	TRBV18
TGCGCCAGCAGCCATGGGGACAGAGCGAACACTGAAGCTTTCTTT	CASSHGDRANTEAFF	TRBD1	TRBJ1-1	many	TRBV4-1
TGTGCCAGCAGCTTTAACTCGTCCTTGTTGGTGGCTGAGGAAAAACTGTTTTTT	CASSFNSSLLVAEEKLFF	NA	TRBJ1-4	NA	TRBV7-2
TGCGCCAGCAAAGAGAGAGGGCTAGCCGGGACTTACGAGCAGTACTTC	CASKERGLAGTYEQYF	NA	TRBJ2-7	NA	TRBV10-2
TGTGCCAGCAGATACGACAGCCAGCAGTTCTTC	CASRYDSQQFF	NA	TRBJ2-1	many	TRBV11-2
TGTGCCAGCAGCCAAGAGCGCCAGACCCAGTACTTC	CASSQERQTQYF	NA	TRBJ2-5	many	TRBV14
TGTGCCAGCACGGCAGGGGGCCAGGATGGCTACACCTTC	CASTAGGQDGYTF	TRBD1	TRBJ1-2	many	TRBV2
TGTGCCAGTAGCTTAGAATCAAGAGAGCAGTACTTC	CASSLESREQYF	NA	TRBJ2-7	many	TRBV7-9
TGTGCCAGCAGCCAAGAACAGGGGGCGCTCGGTCAGCCCCAGCATTTT	CASSQEQGALGQPQHF	TRBD1	TRBJ1-5	NA	TRBV4-2
TGTGCCAGCAGTCCCACCCGGACAGATTCACCCCTCCACTTT	CASSPTRTDSPLHF	NA	TRBJ1-6	NA	TRBV27
TGTGCCAGCAGTTACGGCGGTGTCACAGATACGCAGTATTTT	CASSYGGVTDTQYF	NA	TRBJ2-3	NA	TRBV6-6
TGTGCCAGCAGCCAAGAGAGGGGGAGGGTAGGGGAAAAACTGTTTTTT	CASSQERGRVGEKLFF	NA	TRBJ1-4	NA	TRBV4-2
TGTGCCAGCAGACTACAGGGGTTGACTGAAGCTTTCTTT	CASRLQGLTEAFF	TRBD1	TRBJ1-1	many	TRBV12-3/TRBV12-4
TGTGCCACCCAGGCCGGGGGGGCCGGCTACACCTTC	CATQAGGAGYTF	NA	TRBJ1-2	many	TRBV2
TGTGCCAGCAGCCCCCGTGTGTGGGATACGCAGTATTTT	CASSPRVWDTQYF	NA	TRBJ2-3	many	TRBV5-5
TGTGCCGGCCTTCGAGCTGGGGCCAACGTCCTGACTTTC	CAGLRAGANVLTF	NA	TRBJ2-6	NA	TRBV6-2/TRBV6-3
TGTGCCAGCAGCCAGTATGGTGGCTACACCTTC	CASSQYGGYTF	NA	TRBJ1-2	many	TRBV3-1
TGCAGTGCTAGGGTTAGCGCCTCCTTAGAGCAGTACTTC	CSARVSASLEQYF	NA	TRBJ2-7	many	TRBV20-1
TGTGCCAGCAGCCAAACCCCGGGCGGGAGTGGAACCGGGGAGCTGTTTTTT	CASSQTPGGSGTGELFF	TRBD2	TRBJ2-2	NA	TRBV3-1
TGCGCCAGCAGCCAAGAATTGGGGGATCGGGTCACTGAAGCTTTCTTT	CASSQELGDRVTEAFF	NA	TRBJ1-1	NA	TRBV4-1